This T cell receptor (beta chain) was sequenced for a study of T-cell reconstitution after alpha-beta-depleted transplantation in children. CDR3 length: 14 residues. Germline-derived CDR1 and CDR2 are SGHAT and FQNNGV. The V gene lost 0 bases and the J gene lost 7 bases, with 11 bases spanning the gap. Preparation of the TCRbeta library involved a method that used unique molecular identifiers. TCRdb itself ran the PCR reads through MiXCR, one entry per CDR3 protein. This sample has 300,000 or so distinct CDR3 sequences; approximately 9.6% occur once, and the top ten carry around 9.1%. This TCR came from a human donor who donated a stem cell graft to a child with SCID. The chain links TRBV11-2 to TRBJ2-3; weak D call: TRBD1 (6 bases). The sample here was PBMCs from the stem cell graft donor, taken from the stem cell graft. CDR3 residues: CASSLDLGGYTQYF. In nucleotides, the CDR3 is TGTGCCAGCAGCTTAGATCTAGGGGGATATACGCAGTATTTT.